This T cell receptor (beta chain) was captured by sequencing in a study of graft-versus-host responses after intestinal transplantation. As for this clone: Its antigen remains unknown.

Data came from immunoSEQ multiplex PCR; TCRdb stores just in-frame clones and leaves some out. Among about 51,000 clones listed, more than 80% were seen once. Germline V gene data show CDR1 as MNHNS and CDR2 as SASEGT. The J segment lost 6 bases and the V segment lost 5 bases, leaving 2 bases of the junction unmatched. The CDR3 has 13 amino acids. The V call is TRBV6-1, the J call TRBJ1-5; 9 bases agree with TRBD1. This specimen consisted of unstimulated CD4+ T cells sorted from spleen or lymph node cells, obtained before transplant. The sequence was collected from a human donor who was the organ donor for an intestinal transplant. The CDR3 loop reads CASSRQGGQPQHF. The CDR3 coding sequence is TGTGCCAGCAGTAGACAGGGGGGTCAGCCCCAGCATTTT.